This TCR beta chain originates from a study of blood T cell repertoires in COVID-19. The overall study: Samples representing acute and convalescent COVID-19 were sourced from the United States, Italy and Spain. The analysed material was cDNA or gDNA that came from T cells, B-cell-depleted T cells, or PBMCs.

How the authors handled the data: Amplification from reference gene primers served as the basis for estimated nucleated cell counts. Clones were read by immunoSEQ multiplex PCR, and TCRdb kept only the in-frame ones, dropping some. V and J calls and clone size come straight from that table; D and trimming were deduced from the DNA. Of 200,000 to 250,000 clones listed, about 90% are singletons. The length of the CDR3 is 16 residues. Per the germline V gene, CDR1 is SGDLS and CDR2 is YYNGEE. V shed 5 bases and J 2 bases; nucleotides not matched to a gene: 7. The sequenced material came from peripheral blood. This sequence joins TRBV9 and TRBJ1-3, with TRBD1 identical over 10 bases. The clonotype was recovered from a middle-aged man with active or convalescent COVID-19. The DNA for the CDR3 is TGTGCCAGCAGTGCGATGACAGGGGGCCCTGGAAACACCATATATTTT. It yields the protein CASSAMTGGPGNTIYF.